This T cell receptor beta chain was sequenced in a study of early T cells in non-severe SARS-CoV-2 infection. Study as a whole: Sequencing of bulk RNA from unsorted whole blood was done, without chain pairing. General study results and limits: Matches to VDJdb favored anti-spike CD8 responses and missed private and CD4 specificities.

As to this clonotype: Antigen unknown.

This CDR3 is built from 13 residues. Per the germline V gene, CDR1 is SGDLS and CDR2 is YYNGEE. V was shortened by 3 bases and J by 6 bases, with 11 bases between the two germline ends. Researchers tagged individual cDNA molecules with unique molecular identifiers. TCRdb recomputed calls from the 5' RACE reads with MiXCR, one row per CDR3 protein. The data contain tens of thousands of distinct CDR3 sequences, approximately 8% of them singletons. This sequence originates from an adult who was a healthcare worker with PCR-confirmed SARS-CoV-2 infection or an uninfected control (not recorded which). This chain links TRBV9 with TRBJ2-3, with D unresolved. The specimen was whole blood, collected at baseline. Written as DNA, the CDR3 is TGTGCCAGCAGCGACCCTCAACGGGATACGCAGTATTTT. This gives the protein CASSDPQRDTQYF.